This T cell receptor beta chain was retrieved from a study of blood T cell repertoires in COVID-19 (dated by TCRdb to 2019 to 2021). With respect to the entire study: Samples covering the acute and convalescent phases of COVID-19 were provided by collaborators in the United States, Italy and Spain. Nearly every sample came with metadata listing a de-identified subject ID, COVID-19 status, age in years and sex. A freely available public database, intended as a resource for researchers studying the immune response to SARS-CoV-2, is where the repertoires were released. The dataset comprised deeply sampled blood TCRbeta repertoires from subjects exposed to, actively infected with, or recovered from COVID-19. The samples were drawn from the first 160 participants of the ongoing ImmuneRACE study and from 1,254 subjects provided by 6 global collaborators. The prospective study material was composed of cDNA or gDNA derived from T cells, B-cell-depleted T cells, or PBMCs. Where available, HLA class I and class II types were taken from metadata supplied by the sample provider and were not determined by assay-based typing.

Each collaborating institution followed its own protocols to collect whole blood in K2EDTA tubes. For TCRbeta analysis, collaborator samples were shipped as frozen whole blood, as isolated PBMCs, or as DNA extracted from either sample type. The immunoSEQ Assay, a bias-controlled multiplex PCR, was used to amplify TCRbeta CDR3 regions from genomic DNA. On the study's bioinformatics: The number of nucleated cells in each sample was estimated from the amplification of reference gene primers within the assay. Sequence reads were collapsed and filtered to measure the absolute abundance of every unique TCRbeta CDR3 rearrangement. For each sample, productive Simpson clonality was calculated by taking the square root of Simpson's diversity index across productive rearrangements. TCRdb re-hosts the immuneACCESS table, in-frame sequences only. Its copies lack some clones; in the studies checked, an unresolved V gene accounts for under half of them, and the cause for the rest is not known. D and trimming come from the DNA, and the V and J calls and clone size come from that table. This sample comprises approximately 290,000 clones, roughly 91% of them detected only once. Around 0.84% of the sample lies in the top ten.

Of note for this clone: What this receptor recognizes is not known. Within one base of it there is no much larger clone, and no base qualities were kept.

The CDR3 starts with the cysteine, ends with the phenylalanine, and has 11 residues. Only CDR3 DNA is held: 33 bases, read in frame from base 1. Cut back by 5 bases and 4 bases, the V and J ends lie 5 bases apart. Paper-wide results and their limitations: The quantity of clinical and demographic metadata differed by source and by participant and was supplied without curation.

The chain is assembled from TRBV12-3 or TRBV12-4 and TRBJ2-5, with the D gene call left open. The origin of this receptor is a man between 25 and 39 years old with acute or convalescent COVID-19. Input material: peripheral blood. The DNA sequence is TGTGCCAGCAGTACTTTAGAGACCCAGTACTTC. Its protein product is CASSTLETQYF.